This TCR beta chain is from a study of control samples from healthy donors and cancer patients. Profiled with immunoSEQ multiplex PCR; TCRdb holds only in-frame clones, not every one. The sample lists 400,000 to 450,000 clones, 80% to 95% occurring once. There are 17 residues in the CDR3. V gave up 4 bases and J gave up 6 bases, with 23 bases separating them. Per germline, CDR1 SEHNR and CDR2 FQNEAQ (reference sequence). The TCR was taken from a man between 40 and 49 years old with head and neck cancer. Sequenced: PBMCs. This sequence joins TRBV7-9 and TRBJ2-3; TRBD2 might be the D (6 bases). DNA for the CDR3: TGTGCCAGCAGCTCCCGTGGGGGAGGCCCCCGAGGCGATACGCAGTATTTT. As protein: CASSSRGGGPRGDTQYF.